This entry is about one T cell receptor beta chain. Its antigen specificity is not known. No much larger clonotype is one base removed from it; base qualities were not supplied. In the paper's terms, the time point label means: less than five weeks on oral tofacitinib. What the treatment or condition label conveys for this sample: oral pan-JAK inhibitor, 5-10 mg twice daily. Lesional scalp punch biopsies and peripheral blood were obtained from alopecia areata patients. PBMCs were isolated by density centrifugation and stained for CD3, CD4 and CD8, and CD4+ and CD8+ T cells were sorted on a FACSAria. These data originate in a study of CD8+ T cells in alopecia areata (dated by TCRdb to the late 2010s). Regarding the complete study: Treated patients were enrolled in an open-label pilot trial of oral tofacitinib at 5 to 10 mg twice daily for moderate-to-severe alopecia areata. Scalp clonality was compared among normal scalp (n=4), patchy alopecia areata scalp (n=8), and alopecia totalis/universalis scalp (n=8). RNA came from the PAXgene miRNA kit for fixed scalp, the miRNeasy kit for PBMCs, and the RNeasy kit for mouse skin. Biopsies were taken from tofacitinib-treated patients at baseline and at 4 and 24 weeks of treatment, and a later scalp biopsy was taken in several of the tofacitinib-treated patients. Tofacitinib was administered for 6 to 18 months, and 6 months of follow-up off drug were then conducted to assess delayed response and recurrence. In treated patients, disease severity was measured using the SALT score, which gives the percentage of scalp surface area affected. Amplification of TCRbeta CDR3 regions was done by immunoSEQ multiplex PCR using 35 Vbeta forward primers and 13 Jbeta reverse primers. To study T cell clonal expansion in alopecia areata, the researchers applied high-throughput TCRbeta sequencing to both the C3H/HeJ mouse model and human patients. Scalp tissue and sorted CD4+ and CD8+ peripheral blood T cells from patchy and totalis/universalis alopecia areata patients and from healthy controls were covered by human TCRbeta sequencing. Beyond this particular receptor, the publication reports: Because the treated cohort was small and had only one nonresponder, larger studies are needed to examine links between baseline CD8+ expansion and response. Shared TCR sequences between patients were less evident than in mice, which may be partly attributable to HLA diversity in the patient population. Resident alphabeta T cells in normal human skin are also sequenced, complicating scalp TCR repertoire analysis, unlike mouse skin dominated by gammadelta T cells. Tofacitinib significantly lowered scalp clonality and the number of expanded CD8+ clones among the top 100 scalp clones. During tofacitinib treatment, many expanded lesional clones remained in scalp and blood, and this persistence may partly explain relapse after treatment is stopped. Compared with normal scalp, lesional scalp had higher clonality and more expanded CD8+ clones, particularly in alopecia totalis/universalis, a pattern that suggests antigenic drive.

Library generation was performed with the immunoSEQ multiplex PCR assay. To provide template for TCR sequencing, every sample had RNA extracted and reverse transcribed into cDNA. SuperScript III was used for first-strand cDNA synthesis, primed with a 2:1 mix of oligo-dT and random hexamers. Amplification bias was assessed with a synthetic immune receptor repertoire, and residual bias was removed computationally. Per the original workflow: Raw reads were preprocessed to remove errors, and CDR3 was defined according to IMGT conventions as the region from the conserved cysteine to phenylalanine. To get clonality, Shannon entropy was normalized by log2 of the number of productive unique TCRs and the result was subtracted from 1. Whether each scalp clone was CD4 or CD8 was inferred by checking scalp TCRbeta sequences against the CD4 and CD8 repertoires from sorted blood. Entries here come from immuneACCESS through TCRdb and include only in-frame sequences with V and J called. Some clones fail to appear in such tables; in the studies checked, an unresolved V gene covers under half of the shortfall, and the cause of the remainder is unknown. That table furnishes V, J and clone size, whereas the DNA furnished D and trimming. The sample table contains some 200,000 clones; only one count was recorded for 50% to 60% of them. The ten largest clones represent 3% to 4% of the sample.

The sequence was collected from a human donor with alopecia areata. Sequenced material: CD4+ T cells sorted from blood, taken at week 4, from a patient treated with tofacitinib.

The CDR3 protein is CALSNDRGPEETQYF. The bases are TGTGCCCTCAGCAACGACAGGGGACCCGAAGAGACCCAGTACTTC. The chain was built from TRBV15 and TRBJ2-5; 8 central bases correspond to TRBD1. From V the trimming removes 11 bases and from J it removes 3 bases, while the gene matches leave 14 bases of the junction unaccounted for. From the germline V gene (reference sequence), CDR1 is LNHNV and CDR2 is YYDKDF. The CDR3 runs 15 amino acids, cysteine and phenylalanine included. Just the 45-base CDR3 DNA is kept, in frame starting at base 1.